These 21 T cell receptor beta chains were sequenced from one sample in a study of human CD8 memory T cell subsets. Preparation of the TCR beta libraries relied on UMI-labeled 5' RACE. TCRdb reprocessed the 5' RACE reads and reports one entry per CDR3 protein, with no DNA. Recorded here are several thousand distinct CDR3 sequences; the top ten clones represent about 19%. Input material: CD8+ T cells from PBMCs. These receptors all come from a human donor in good health.

The chain combines TRBV12-3 or TRBV12-4 with TRBJ1-2; lacking DNA, the TRBD1 call made by TCRdb goes unchecked. The CDR3 extends over 16 amino acids. The CDR3 loop is CASSLTSLGQGGGYTF.

Frequency places this clonotype as large. The chain recombines TRBV4-2 with TRBJ1-4. The CDR3 sequence is 15 residues long. The germline V gene encodes CDR1 LGHNA and CDR2 YNFKEQ. The CDR3: CASSRGPSVGEKLFF.

The V gene is TRBV5-5, the J gene TRBJ2-5. CDR3 length: 11 amino acids. Germline V gene data show CDR1 as SGHKS and CDR2 as YYEKEE (reference sequence). The CDR3 sequence: CASSHGETQYF.

The J gene is TRBJ2-7, the V gene TRBV5-4; TCRdb names TRBD1, which stays unverified in the absence of DNA. The germline V gene has CDR1 SGHNT and CDR2 YYREEE (reference sequence). The CDR3 has 14 amino acids. Here the CDR3 reads CASSSSTAAYEQYF.

V and J are TRBV7-9 and TRBJ2-7; TCRdb proposes TRBD1, but this gene call is untestable without DNA. CDR1 is SEHNR and CDR2 is FQNEAQ in the germline V gene (reference sequence). The CDR3 has 13 amino acids. The CDR3 region is CASSPPGGSEQYF. The whole variable domain, remainder taken from reference TRBV7-9 and TRBJ2-7, is DTGVSQNPRHKITKRGQNVTFRCDPISEHNRLYWYRQTLGQGPEFLTYFQNEAQLEKSRLLSDRFSAERPKGSFSTLEIQRTEQGDSAMYLCASSPPGGSEQYFGPGTRLTVT.

This clonotype is medium-sized by frequency. The chain combines TRBV7-2 with TRBJ2-4; TCRdb names TRBD2, which stays unverified in the absence of DNA. Germline values: CDR1 SGHTA, CDR2 FQGNSA. CDR3 length: 17 residues. CDR3: CASSPPGAGGAKNIQYF.

V usage is TRBV4-1 and J usage is TRBJ2-1; TCRdb calls TRBD1, which cannot be checked without DNA. The CDR3 totals 17 residues. From germline, CDR1 is MGHRA and CDR2 YSYEKL. This chain's CDR3 is CASSQSGTGDEGNEQFF.

The chain carries TRBV18 and TRBJ2-7. Per germline, CDR1 KGHSH and CDR2 LQKENI. The CDR3 sequence is 13 residues long. The CDR3 is CASSLTETYEQYF.

Measured by frequency, this clonotype is medium-sized. The chain carries TRBV7-9 and TRBJ2-7. Germline CDR1 and CDR2: SEHNR and FQNEAQ (reference sequence). CDR3 length: 13 amino acids. CDR3 residues: CASSLSQSYEQYF.

J is TRBJ1-6 and V is TRBV5-4. The length of the CDR3 is 16 residues. Germline assignment: CDR1 SGHNT and CDR2 YYREEE (reference sequence). The CDR3 protein is CASSLRVRWASSPLHF.

V gene TRBV15 combines with J gene TRBJ2-7; TCRdb reports TRBD1, a call that lacks DNA to check it against. Germline V lookup: CDR1 LNHNV, CDR2 YYDKDF (reference sequence). The CDR3 runs to 14 residues. The CDR3 loop reads CATSRGQGLDEQYF.

The chain joins TRBV12-3 or TRBV12-4 to TRBJ1-3; as DNA is missing, the TRBD1 call by TCRdb cannot be tested. This CDR3 has 15 residues. The CDR3 loop is CASSPVKGFGNTIYF.

This chain joins TRBV7-8 and TRBJ1-5; the D call from TCRdb, TRBD1, cannot be confirmed without DNA. The germline V gene has CDR1 SGHVS and CDR2 FQNEAQ. CDR3 length equals 14 residues. This CDR3 reads CASSLPGGDQPQHF.

This clonotype is labeled medium-sized (0.01 to 0.1%) based on frequency. The rearrangement joins TRBV4-1 to TRBJ2-7; checking the TCRdb D call of TRBD1 is not possible without DNA. The CDR3 spans 15 residues. Germline V gene data show CDR1 as MGHRA and CDR2 as YSYEKL. Here the CDR3 reads CASSQDPGLAYEQYF.

V and J are TRBV9 and TRBJ2-2. Germline values: CDR1 SGDLS, CDR2 YYNGEE. The length of the CDR3 is 13 residues. This chain's CDR3 is CASTASGAGELFF.

The CDR3 reads CASSLAYTQETQYF. The J gene is TRBJ2-5, the V gene TRBV12-3 or TRBV12-4. This CDR3 contains 14 residues.

The V and J genes are TRBV7-8 and TRBJ2-2; absent DNA, TCRdb's TRBD1 call cannot be checked. CDR3 length: 13 residues. Germline V gene lookup returns CDR1 SGHVS and CDR2 FQNEAQ. CDR3 loop: CASTYLGAGELFF.

V is TRBV18 and J is TRBJ2-7. The CDR3 has 14 residues. CDR1 is KGHSH and CDR2 is LQKENI in the germline V gene. CDR3 sequence reads: CASSPSDTTYEQYF.

CDR3 sequence: CASSYGGGIQETQYF. The chain is built from TRBV6-2 or TRBV6-3 and TRBJ2-5; checking the TCRdb D call of TRBD1 is not possible without DNA. The CDR3 runs 15 residues. Germline loops: CDR1 MNHEY, CDR2 SVGEGT.

V and J are TRBV27 and TRBJ1-1; TCRdb names TRBD1, which stays unverified in the absence of DNA. The CDR3 runs 14 residues. The germline CDR1 and CDR2 sequences are MNHEY and SMNVEV (reference sequence). The chain's CDR3 is CASSPTLGETSAFF.

The CDR3 spells CASRGRRTEAFF. The genes are TRBV27 and TRBJ1-1; TCRdb gives TRBD1 as the D gene, but with no DNA this cannot be confirmed. The germline gives CDR1 MNHEY, CDR2 SMNVEV (reference sequence). This CDR3 comprises 12 residues.